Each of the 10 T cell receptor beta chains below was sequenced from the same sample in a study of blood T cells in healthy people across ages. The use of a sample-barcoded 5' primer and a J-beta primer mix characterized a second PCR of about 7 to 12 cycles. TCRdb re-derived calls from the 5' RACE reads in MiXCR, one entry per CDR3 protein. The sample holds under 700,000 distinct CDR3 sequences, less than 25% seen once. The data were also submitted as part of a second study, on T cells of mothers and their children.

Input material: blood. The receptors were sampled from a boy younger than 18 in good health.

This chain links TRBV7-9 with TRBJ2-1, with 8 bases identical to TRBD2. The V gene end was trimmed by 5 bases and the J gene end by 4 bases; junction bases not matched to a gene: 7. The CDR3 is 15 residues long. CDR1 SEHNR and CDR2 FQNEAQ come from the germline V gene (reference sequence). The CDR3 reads CASSPEVAGYNEQFF. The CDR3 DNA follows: TGTGCCAGCAGCCCTGAAGTAGCGGGGTACAATGAGCAGTTCTTC.

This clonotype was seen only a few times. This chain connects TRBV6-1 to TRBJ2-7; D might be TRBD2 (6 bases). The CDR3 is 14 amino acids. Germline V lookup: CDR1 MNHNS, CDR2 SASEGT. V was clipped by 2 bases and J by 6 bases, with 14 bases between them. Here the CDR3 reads CASSEYGSSGEQYF. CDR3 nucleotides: TGTGCCAGCAGTGAATACGGGAGTAGCGGCGAGCAGTACTTC.

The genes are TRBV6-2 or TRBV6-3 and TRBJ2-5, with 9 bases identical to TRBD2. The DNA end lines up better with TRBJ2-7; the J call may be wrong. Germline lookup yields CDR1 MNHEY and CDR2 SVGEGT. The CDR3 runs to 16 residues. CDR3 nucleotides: TGTGCCAGCAGCCCCCCCACCGCGGGAGGGCCGCTCGAGCAGTACTTC. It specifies CASSPPTAGGPLEQYF.

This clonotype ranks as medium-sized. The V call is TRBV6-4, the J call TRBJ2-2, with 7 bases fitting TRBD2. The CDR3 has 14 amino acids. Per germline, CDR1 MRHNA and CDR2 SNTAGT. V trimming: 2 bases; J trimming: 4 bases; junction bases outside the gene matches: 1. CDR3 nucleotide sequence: TGTGCCAGCAGTGACGGCGGGGGCACCGGGGAGCTGTTTTTT. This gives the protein CASSDGGGTGELFF.

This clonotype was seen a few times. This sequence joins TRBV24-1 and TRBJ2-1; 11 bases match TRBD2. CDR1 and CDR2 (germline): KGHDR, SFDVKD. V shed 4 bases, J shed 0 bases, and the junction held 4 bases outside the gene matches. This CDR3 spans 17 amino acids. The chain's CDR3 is CATSEGLAESSYNEQFF. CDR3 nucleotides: TGTGCCACCAGTGAGGGACTAGCGGAGAGCTCCTACAATGAGCAGTTCTTC.

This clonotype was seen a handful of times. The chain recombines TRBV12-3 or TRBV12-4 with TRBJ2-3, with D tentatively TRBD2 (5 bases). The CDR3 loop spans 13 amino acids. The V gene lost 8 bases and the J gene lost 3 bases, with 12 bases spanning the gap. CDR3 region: CASAPDSTDTQYF. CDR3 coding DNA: TGTGCCAGCGCCCCGGACTCTACAGATACGCAGTATTTT.

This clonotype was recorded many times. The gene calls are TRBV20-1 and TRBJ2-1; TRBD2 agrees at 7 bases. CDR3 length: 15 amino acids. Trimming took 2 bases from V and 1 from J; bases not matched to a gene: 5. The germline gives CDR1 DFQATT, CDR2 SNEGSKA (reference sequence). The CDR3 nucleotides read TGCAGTGCTAGAATGGGACTACAATCCTACAATGAGCAGTTCTTC. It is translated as CSARMGLQSYNEQFF.

DNA of the CDR3: TGCGCCAGCAGCTTGGTTTCGGGACAGTCCTACAATGAGCAGTTCTTC. Residues: CASSLVSGQSYNEQFF. This sequence joins TRBV5-1 and TRBJ2-1; 7 bases match TRBD1. The CDR3 is made up of 16 amino acids. V lost 0 bases and J lost 1; bases outside the gene matches: 4. Germline CDR1 and CDR2: SGHRS and YFSETQ.

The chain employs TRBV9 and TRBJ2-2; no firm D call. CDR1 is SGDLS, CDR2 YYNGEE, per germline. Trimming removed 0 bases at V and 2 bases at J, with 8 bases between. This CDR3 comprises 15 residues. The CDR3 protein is CASSVGWGNTGELFF. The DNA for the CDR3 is TGTGCCAGCAGCGTAGGCTGGGGTAACACCGGGGAGCTGTTTTTT.

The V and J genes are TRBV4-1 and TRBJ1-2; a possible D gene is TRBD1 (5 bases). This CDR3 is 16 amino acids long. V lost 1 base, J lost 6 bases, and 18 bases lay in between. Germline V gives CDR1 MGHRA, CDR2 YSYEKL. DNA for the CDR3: TGCGCCAGCAGCCAAGCCCTACTGGTGGGGCTGGATGGCTACACCTTC. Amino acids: CASSQALLVGLDGYTF.